The 5 T cell receptor beta chains presented below share a single source sample, sequenced in a study of blood T cell repertoires in COVID-19. Using immunoSEQ multiplex PCR, the repertoire was profiled, and TCRdb retains in-frame clones only, with some absent. The data hold about 150,000 clones, with roughly 89% observed a single time. The specimen was peripheral blood. The source of these receptors is a man aged 45-60 years with acute or convalescent COVID-19.

This clone has only a few counts. The chain has TRBV28 and TRBJ1-2; 8 nucleotides line up with TRBD1. V lost 6 bases to trimming and J lost 3 bases; unmatched junction nucleotides: 6. The CDR3 is made up of 14 amino acids. Germline V gives CDR1 MDHEN, CDR2 SYDVKM. This chain's CDR3 is CASRTGQGHYGYTF. The CDR3 DNA reads TGTGCCAGCAGAACTGGACAGGGACACTATGGCTACACCTTC.

V usage is TRBV7-2 and J usage is TRBJ2-2; 8 nucleotides match TRBD2. In germline, CDR1 is SGHTA, CDR2 FQGNSA. The CDR3 extends over 15 amino acids. J lost 5 bases, V lost 5 bases, and 7 bases had no gene match. CDR3 DNA sequence: TGTGCCAGCAGCCAGAGAGCGGGGGTGACCGGGGAGCTGTTTTTT. This sequence encodes CASSQRAGVTGELFF.

This chain joins TRBV7-9 and TRBJ1-3; weak D call: TRBD1 (5 bases). Trimming removed 5 bases at V and 0 bases at J, with 11 bases between. CDR1 is SEHNR and CDR2 is FQNEAQ in the germline V gene (reference sequence). This CDR3 has 15 residues. The CDR3 spells CASSQGDFSGNTIYF. In DNA form, the CDR3 reads TGTGCCAGCAGCCAAGGGGACTTCTCTGGAAACACCATATATTTT.

The chain is built from TRBV12-5 and TRBJ2-1, with 10 bases matching TRBD1. V dropped 5 bases and J dropped 6; count of bases not matched to a gene: 7. There are 15 residues in the CDR3. Germline loops: CDR1 LGHNT, CDR2 FRNRAP. This CDR3 is CASGPGTGDGNEQFF. The CDR3 DNA is TGTGCTAGTGGTCCGGGGACAGGGGATGGCAATGAGCAGTTCTTC.

The chain employs TRBV29-1 and TRBJ1-1, with TRBD1 matching 9 bases. V trimming: 8 bases; J trimming: 0 bases; junction bases outside the gene matches: 19. The CDR3 is 18 residues long. From germline, CDR1 is SQVTM and CDR2 ANQGSEA. The DNA of the CDR3 is TGCAGCATCCCCCCGGGACAGGGCCCGGCCGGCGTGAACACTGAAGCTTTCTTT. It specifies CSIPPGQGPAGVNTEAFF.